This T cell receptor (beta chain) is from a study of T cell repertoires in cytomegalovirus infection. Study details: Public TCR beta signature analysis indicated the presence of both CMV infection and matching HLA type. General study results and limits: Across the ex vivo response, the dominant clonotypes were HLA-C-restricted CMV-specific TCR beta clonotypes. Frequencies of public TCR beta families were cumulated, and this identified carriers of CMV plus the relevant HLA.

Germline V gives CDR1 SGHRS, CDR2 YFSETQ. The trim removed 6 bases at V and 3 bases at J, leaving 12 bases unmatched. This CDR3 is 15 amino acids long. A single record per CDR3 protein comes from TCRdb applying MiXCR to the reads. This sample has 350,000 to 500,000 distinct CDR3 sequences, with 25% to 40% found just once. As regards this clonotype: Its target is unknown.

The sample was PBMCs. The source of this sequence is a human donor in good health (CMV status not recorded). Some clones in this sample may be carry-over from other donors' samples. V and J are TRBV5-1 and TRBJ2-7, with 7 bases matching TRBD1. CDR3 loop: CASKRDSPSYYEQYF. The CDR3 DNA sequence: TGCGCCAGCAAACGGGACAGCCCTTCCTACTACGAGCAGTACTTC.